The 27 T cell receptor beta chains presented below share a single source sample, sequenced in a study of blood T cell repertoires in COVID-19. Here immunoSEQ multiplex PCR was the method, and the copy in TCRdb shows in-frame clones only, minus some. This sample has some 110,000 clones; about four fifths occur once, and the top ten carry approximately 3.9%. Sequenced: PBMCs or T cells enriched from blood (not recorded which). These receptors came from a woman aged 30 to 39 who had recovered from COVID-19.

The V and J genes are TRBV10-3 and TRBJ2-2; 9 bases map to TRBD2. Trimming cost V 2 bases and J 1 base; bases outside gene matches: 2. The CDR3 runs to 16 residues. Germline loops: CDR1 ENHRY, CDR2 SYGVKD. The CDR3 coding sequence is TGTGCCATCAGTGAGATGACTAGCGGGAACACCGGGGAGCTGTTTTTT. Amino acid sequence: CAISEMTSGNTGELFF.

The V and J genes are TRBV28 and TRBJ1-2; D is unclear. V was cut by 7 bases and J by 5 bases, with 11 bases left in between. This CDR3 spans 12 amino acids. Looked up from germline, CDR1 is MDHEN and CDR2 is SYDVKM. This chain's CDR3 is CASKEAAYGYTF. The CDR3 coding sequence is TGTGCCAGCAAGGAGGCGGCTTATGGCTACACCTTC.

In nucleotides, the CDR3 is TGTGCCAGCAGGGGGGCTAGCAGAGGTTGGGGCACAGATACGCAGTATTTT. Amino acids: CASRGASRGWGTDTQYF. The chain has TRBV28 and TRBJ2-3, with D perhaps matching TRBD1 (6 bases). The CDR3 covers 17 residues. The ends were cut back, 6 bases at V and 1 base at J, with 20 bases in the middle. The V gene's germline CDR1 is MDHEN and CDR2 SYDVKM.

This clone was counted once. The chain joins TRBV6-2 or TRBV6-3 to TRBJ2-1, with 11 bases matching TRBD2. This CDR3 spans 17 amino acids. J lost 6 bases, V lost 2 bases, and 9 bases had no gene match. The germline gives CDR1 MNHEY, CDR2 SVGEGT. The DNA for the CDR3 is TGTGCCAGCAGTTACGCCTCACTAGCGGGAGCTTTCAATGAGCAGTTCTTC. It specifies CASSYASLAGAFNEQFF.

There are a few counts of this clone. The chain combines TRBV4-1 with TRBJ1-1; unclear D gene. The CDR3 contains 13 residues. Trimming pared 4 bases from V and 1 base from J, leaving 7 bases between. Germline-derived CDR1 and CDR2 are MGHRA and YSYEKL. The DNA for the CDR3 is TGCGCCAGCAGCCGAACATGGAACACTGAAGCTTTCTTT. It encodes CASSRTWNTEAFF.

This chain connects TRBV19 to TRBJ2-3; tentatively, D is TRBD1 (6 bases). V was shortened by 7 bases and J by 5 bases, with 16 bases between the two germline ends. CDR1 LNHDA and CDR2 SQIVND come from the germline V gene (reference sequence). CDR3 size: 14 residues. CDR3 bases: TGTGCCAGTAAAGGGACACACTCGGGAGATACGCAGTATTTT. The encoded protein is CASKGTHSGDTQYF.

The CDR3 DNA is TGTGCCAGTAGTATAGGTGGGAGGGCCCACGAGCAGTACTTC. Translating it yields CASSIGGRAHEQYF. This chain joins TRBV19 and TRBJ2-7, with 7 bases lining up with TRBD2. The V gene's germline CDR1 is LNHDA and CDR2 SQIVND (reference sequence). Trimming took 1 base from V and 5 from J; bases not matched to a gene: 5. This CDR3 is built from 14 residues. The full variable domain, rest sourced from reference TRBV19 and TRBJ2-7, is DGGITQSPKYLFRKEGQNVTLSCEQNLNHDAMYWYRQDPGQGLRLIYYSQIVNDFQKGDIAEGYSVSREKKESFPLTVTSAQKNPTAFYLCASSIGGRAHEQYFGPGTRLTVT.

The rearrangement uses TRBV5-6 and TRBJ2-7, with 11 bases identical to TRBD2. Trimming removed 0 bases from V and 5 bases from J; junction bases left unmatched: 7. CDR3 length: 16 residues. The germline CDR1 and CDR2 sequences are SGHDT and YYEEEE. The CDR3 protein is CASSLGIAGGPNEQYF. DNA for the CDR3: TGTGCCAGCAGCTTGGGTATAGCGGGAGGGCCGAACGAGCAGTACTTC.

The J gene is TRBJ2-1, the V gene TRBV6-5, with 9 bases lining up with TRBD2. The V and J ends lost 7 bases and 2 bases, in that order; junction bases with no gene match: 3. Germline CDR1 reads MNHEY; CDR2 reads SVGAGI. The CDR3 length is 14 residues. Here the CDR3 reads CASMPSGTYNEQFF. The CDR3 DNA sequence: TGTGCCAGCATGCCTAGCGGGACCTACAATGAGCAGTTCTTC.

V gene TRBV10-3 combines with J gene TRBJ1-1; 11 bases agree with TRBD1. Germline-derived CDR1 and CDR2 are ENHRY and SYGVKD. This CDR3 region has 15 residues. V gave up 6 bases and J gave up 0 bases; unmatched junction bases: 3. CDR3 sequence reads: CAIRPGQGVNTEAFF. The CDR3, as DNA: TGTGCCATCAGGCCGGGACAGGGGGTGAACACTGAAGCTTTCTTT.

The chain carries TRBV5-1 and TRBJ1-2; possibly TRBD1 for D (6 bases). CDR1 SGHRS and CDR2 YFSETQ come from the germline V gene. V lost 1 base and J 8 bases, leaving 15 bases between the germline ends. The CDR3 is 14 amino acids. The CDR3 bases are TGCGCCAGCAGCTTGACGACGGCGGGGGGCGGCTACACCTTC. Amino acid sequence: CASSLTTAGGGYTF.

This clone turned up a few times. V and J are TRBV7-9 and TRBJ2-3; D is perhaps TRBD2 (6 bases). This CDR3 contains 14 residues. Germline V CDR1 and CDR2: SEHNR, FQNEAQ (reference sequence). V shed 5 bases and J shed 1 base, with 10 bases lying between them. For the CDR3, the DNA is TGTGCCAGCAGCCTCTCTAGCGGCACAGATACGCAGTATTTT. It is translated as CASSLSSGTDTQYF.

The count of this clone is one. The V gene is TRBV28, the J gene TRBJ1-2, with TRBD1 matching 8 bases. Germline V gene data show CDR1 as MDHEN and CDR2 as SYDVKM. J was trimmed by 4 bases and V by 11 bases; bases with no gene match: 6. The CDR3 length is 12 residues. CDR3 loop: CAGMGQAYGYTF. For the CDR3, the DNA is TGTGCCGGGATGGGACAGGCCTATGGCTACACCTTC.

The chain carries TRBV28 and TRBJ2-7; TRBD1 agrees at 8 bases. This CDR3 has 13 amino acids. The germline V gene has CDR1 MDHEN and CDR2 SYDVKM. V shed 10 bases, J shed 3 bases, and the junction held 8 bases outside the gene matches. In DNA, the CDR3 is TGTGCCACCGGGACAGGAGGCAACTACGAGCAGTACTTC. It yields the protein CATGTGGNYEQYF.

The CDR3 DNA is TGTGCCAGCAGCTCGAGCAGGGGTTCTAACTATGGCTACACCTTC. It codes for CASSSSRGSNYGYTF. The V and J genes are TRBV7-2 and TRBJ1-2; tentatively, D is TRBD1 (6 bases). Germline V gene lookup returns CDR1 SGHTA and CDR2 FQGNSA. The CDR3 is 15 amino acids. Trimming left V 4 bases short and J 0 bases short, with 12 bases between. Filled out from reference TRBV7-2 and TRBJ1-2, the complete variable domain reads GAGVSQSPSNKVTEKGKDVELRCDPISGHTALYWYRQSLGQGLEFLIYFQGNSAPDKSGLPSDRFSAERTGGSVSTLTIQRTQQEDSAVYLCASSSSRGSNYGYTFGSGTRLTVV.

This clone was recorded only once. The chain joins TRBV25-1 to TRBJ1-5, with a tentative D call TRBD1 (5 bases). This CDR3 spans 14 amino acids. V lost 8 bases and J lost 4, with 15 bases in between. Germline V gives CDR1 MGHDK, CDR2 SYGVNS. In DNA form, the CDR3 reads TGTGCCAGCCAGGGCAATTTAGGGAATCAGCCCCAGCATTTT. This sequence encodes CASQGNLGNQPQHF.

The chain links TRBV9 to TRBJ2-7, with D maybe TRBD2 (6 bases). From germline, CDR1 is SGDLS and CDR2 YYNGEE. The V end lost 1 base, the J end lost 5 bases, and 16 bases lay between the germline ends. The CDR3 length is 15 residues. CDR3 DNA sequence: TGTGCCAGCAGCGTAAGTTGGGGAGGAACCGACGAGCAGTACTTC. It specifies CASSVSWGGTDEQYF.

The chain joins TRBV28 to TRBJ2-7; 8 positions match TRBD2. V lost 5 bases to trimming and J lost 0 bases; unmatched junction nucleotides: 6. Germline V gives CDR1 MDHEN, CDR2 SYDVKM. The CDR3 sequence is 15 residues long. CDR3: CASSEGGRSSYEQYF. CDR3 DNA sequence: TGTGCCAGCAGTGAAGGCGGGAGGAGCTCCTACGAGCAGTACTTC.

J is TRBJ2-7 and V is TRBV21-1; the table gives TRBD2 as D, unverified against the DNA. TRBV21-1 constitutes a pseudogene. The CDR3 sequence is 14 residues long. The CDR3 region has the DNA TGTGCCAGCAGCAAAAGACTAGAGGTGGACGAGCAGTACTTC. It translates to CASSKRLEVDEQYF.

Only one count was recorded for this clone. V is TRBV29-1 and J is TRBJ2-7; unclear D gene. The germline V gene encodes CDR1 SQVTM and CDR2 ANQGSEA. V lost 4 bases and J 9 bases, leaving 13 bases between the germline ends. CDR3 size: 11 residues. Here the CDR3 reads CSVVTERRQYF. DNA of the CDR3: TGCAGCGTTGTTACGGAGCGAAGGCAGTACTTC.

The chain couples TRBV18 to TRBJ1-5; no firm D call. CDR3 length: 15 amino acids. CDR1 and CDR2 (germline): KGHSH, LQKENI. The ends were cut back, 0 bases at V and 4 bases at J, with 10 bases in the middle. The CDR3 DNA is TGTGCCAGCTCACCACCCGGGGTAGGTAATCAGCCCCAGCATTTT. Translated: CASSPPGVGNQPQHF.

This chain uses TRBV5-6 with TRBJ2-7, with TRBD1 matching 7 bases. Looked up from germline, CDR1 is SGHDT and CDR2 is YYEEEE. Germline trimming cut 2 bases from V and 9 bases from J; bases unmatched to any gene: 2. The CDR3 runs to 11 residues. As DNA, the CDR3 is TGTGCCAGCAGCTTTCGGACAGGGCAGTACTTC. This sequence encodes CASSFRTGQYF. Full variable domain (remainder filled in from reference TRBV5-6 and TRBJ2-7): DAGVTQSPTHLIKTRGQQVTLRCSPKSGHDTVSWYQQALGQGPQFIFQYYEEEERQRGNFPDRFSGHQFPNYSSELNVNALLLGDSALYLCASSFRTGQYFGPGTRLTVT.

The CDR3 DNA reads TGTGCCAGCAGCTTCCGGGAGGGCCGGTCGGAGACCCAGTACTTC. The encoded protein is CASSFREGRSETQYF. The rearrangement links TRBV5-5 to TRBJ2-5; the match to TRBD2 covers 8 bases. This CDR3 is built from 15 residues. V lost 2 bases, J lost 5 bases, and 8 bases stayed unmatched. Germline-derived CDR1 and CDR2 are SGHKS and YYEKEE (reference sequence).

The J gene is TRBJ1-2, the V gene TRBV6-2 or TRBV6-3; no firm D call. The CDR3 is made up of 11 amino acids. Trimming cost V 4 bases and J 3 bases, with 3 bases left between them. The germline V gene encodes CDR1 MNHEY and CDR2 SVGEGT. The DNA of the CDR3 is TGTGCCAGCAGTTCTTACTATGGCTACACCTTC. It yields the protein CASSSYYGYTF.

As DNA, the CDR3 is TGTGCCAGCAGCCTAAGACAGGGAAACAATTCACCCCTCCACTTT. Its protein is CASSLRQGNNSPLHF. This chain links TRBV7-2 with TRBJ1-6; 7 positions agree with TRBD1. V lost 5 bases and J lost 7; bases outside the gene matches: 8. This CDR3 region has 15 residues. Germline V CDR1 and CDR2: SGHTA, FQGNSA.

This clone came up once. The V and J genes are TRBV11-1 and TRBJ2-7; perhaps TRBD2 as D (6 bases). Deletions cut 2 bases from V and 6 bases from J, with 11 bases between. CDR1 and CDR2 (germline): SGHAT, FQDESV (reference sequence). The length of the CDR3 is 13 residues. CDR3 in DNA: TGTGCCAGCAGCTTAACCGGGACTCTCGAGCAGTACTTC. Translated, it gives CASSLTGTLEQYF.

This chain joins TRBV7-2 and TRBJ1-1, with D uncertain. CDR3 length: 15 residues. V was shortened by 5 bases and J by 0 bases, with 13 bases between the two germline ends. Germline V gives CDR1 SGHTA, CDR2 FQGNSA. The CDR3 sequence: CASSPRLDLNTEAFF. The CDR3 DNA sequence: TGTGCCAGCAGCCCTCGCCTAGACTTGAACACTGAAGCTTTCTTT.